Sequencing of this T cell receptor beta chain was carried out in a study of cytomegalovirus exposure and HLA in healthy donors. Study-wide results and caveats: Generally TCR sequences proved uncommon, though certain public TCRs appeared in numerous donors. Specificity for CMV antigens was confirmed in vitro for a few of the CMV-associated chains.

A remark on this clone: Its antigen is as yet unknown.

Both 60 Vbeta primers and 13 Jbeta primers went into the PCR. Here immunoSEQ multiplex PCR was the method, and the copy in TCRdb shows in-frame clones only, minus some. This table holds 150,000 to 200,000 clones, about 79% found once. Germline assignment: CDR1 PRHDT and CDR2 FYEKMQ (reference sequence). V shed 4 bases and J 4 bases; nucleotides not matched to a gene: 10. This CDR3 region has 16 residues. The sample consisted of PBMCs. J is TRBJ2-1 and V is TRBV13, with TRBD2 matching 7 bases. This clonotype was sampled from a man between 40 and 49 years old in good health and CMV-seropositive. The CDR3 reads CASSSSLAEKYNEQFF. CDR3 DNA sequence: TGTGCCAGCAGCTCCTCCCTAGCGGAAAAGTACAATGAGCAGTTCTTC. The full variable domain, its missing parts supplied by reference TRBV13 and TRBJ2-1, is AAGVIQSPRHLIKEKRETATLKCYPIPRHDTVYWYQQGPGQDPQFLISFYEKMQSDKGSIPDRFSAQQFSDYHSELNMSSLELGDSALYFCASSSSLAEKYNEQFFGPGTRLTVL.